The 28 T cell receptor beta chains below all came from one sample that was sequenced in a study of beta chain features in type 1 diabetes. Investigators reverse transcribed all isolated RNA, so they sequenced expressed TCRB transcripts. Profiling relied on immunoSEQ multiplex PCR, and the TCRdb table lists in-frame clones only, not all of them. The profile shows 150,000 to 190,000 clones, over 7.5% of them singletons. Input material: central memory CD4+ T cells from blood. All receptors derive from a man aged 18 to 29 in good health.

The chain couples TRBV28 to TRBJ2-7, with D perhaps matching TRBD2 (6 bases). Germline V lookup: CDR1 MDHEN, CDR2 SYDVKM. The CDR3 consists of 12 residues. Trimming removed 7 bases at V and 3 bases at J, with 10 bases between. This chain's CDR3 is CASTSGFYEQYF. CDR3 nucleotide sequence: TGTGCCAGCACGAGCGGGTTCTACGAGCAGTACTTC.

V is TRBV6-1 and J is TRBJ2-3, with 7 bases matching TRBD2. Unmatched junction bases numbered 5, after V lost 6 bases and J lost 2 bases. The CDR3 consists of 14 residues. Germline CDR1 MNHNS, CDR2 SASEGT. This chain's CDR3 is CASRTSAYTDTQYF. CDR3 DNA: TGTGCCAGCAGAACTAGCGCCTACACAGATACGCAGTATTTT.

This clone was found many times. Different DNA sequences within this sample yield the same CDR3. This chain joins TRBV27 and TRBJ2-3; D is unclear. There are 13 residues in the CDR3. Trimming removed 5 bases from V and 1 base from J, with 7 bases in between. CDR1 is MNHEY, CDR2 SMNVEV, per germline (reference sequence). CDR3 in amino acids: CASSNRGTDTQYF. The CDR3 nucleotides read TGTGCCAGCAGTAATCGGGGCACAGATACGCAGTATTTT.

This clone has more than one count but fewer than ten. V and J are TRBV6-5 and TRBJ2-3; TRBD1 matches at 7 bases. Germline loops: CDR1 MNHEY, CDR2 SVGAGI. J lost 7 bases, V lost 5 bases, and 12 bases had no gene match. The CDR3 loop spans 15 amino acids. CDR3 residues: CASSRQQGMENTQYF. As DNA, the CDR3 is TGTGCCAGCAGTCGCCAACAGGGGATGGAAAATACGCAGTATTTT.

The J gene is TRBJ2-1, the V gene TRBV5-4; TRBD2 agrees at 13 bases. Germline V gene sequence: CDR1 SGHNT, CDR2 YYREEE (reference sequence). The CDR3 runs 16 residues. V was clipped by 4 bases and J by 9 bases; unmatched bases: 10. CDR3 bases: TGTGCCAGCAGCCAATCCGGACTAGCGGGAGTAGGTGAGCAGTTCTTC. Translation gives CASSQSGLAGVGEQFF.

CDR3 in amino acids: CASSVGPSKDGELFF. The CDR3 DNA reads TGTGCCAGCAGCGTAGGCCCCTCTAAAGACGGGGAGCTGTTTTTT. The chain couples TRBV9 to TRBJ2-2; D is unresolved. Germline-derived CDR1 and CDR2 are SGDLS and YYNGEE. CDR3 size: 15 residues. The V and J ends lost 0 bases and 7 bases respectively, with 13 bases between them.

The DNA of the CDR3 is TGTGCCAGCAGTTGGGGACAGGGAGGACAAGAGACCCAGTACTTC. Protein product: CASSWGQGGQETQYF. The chain joins TRBV27 to TRBJ2-5; 9 bases match TRBD1. Per germline, CDR1 MNHEY and CDR2 SMNVEV (reference sequence). V trimming: 4 bases; J trimming: 2 bases; junction bases outside the gene matches: 5. The CDR3 loop spans 15 amino acids.

In its sample, this clone was seen many times. This chain joins TRBV5-1 and TRBJ2-6; 8 nucleotides line up with TRBD1. In germline, CDR1 is SGHRS, CDR2 YFSETQ. This CDR3 is 15 amino acids long. Unmatched junction bases numbered 2, after V lost 5 bases and J lost 1 base. CDR3 amino acids: CASRDRVSGANVLTF. The CDR3 DNA reads as TGCGCCAGCAGGGACAGGGTGTCTGGGGCCAACGTCCTGACTTTC.

This chain links TRBV5-5 with TRBJ2-3; D remains unclear. Germline V gives CDR1 SGHKS, CDR2 YYEKEE (reference sequence). The CDR3 contains 14 residues. Trimming stripped 5 bases from V and 0 bases from J, with 10 bases between. DNA for the CDR3: TGTGCCAGCAGTGAGTCATCTAGCACAGATACGCAGTATTTT. Translated, it gives CASSESSSTDTQYF. The whole variable domain, filled in from reference TRBV5-5 and TRBJ2-3, reads DAGVTQSPTHLIKTRGQQVTLRCSPISGHKSVSWYQQVLGQGPQFIFQYYEKEERGRGNFPDRFSARQFPNYSSELNVNALLLGDSALYLCASSESSSTDTQYFGPGTRLTVL.

This clone was recorded many times. The chain carries TRBV29-1 and TRBJ1-5; D remains unclear. The length of the CDR3 is 13 residues. Germline V CDR1 and CDR2: SQVTM, ANQGSEA. The germline V and J ends were trimmed by 4 bases and 5 bases, with 12 bases remaining between them. The CDR3 spells CSVVTTDYQPQHF. The CDR3 DNA follows: TGCAGCGTTGTGACCACAGATTATCAGCCCCAGCATTTT.

This clone was detected ten times or more. The chain is built from TRBV7-3 and TRBJ1-1, with no clear D. This CDR3 has 13 amino acids. Germline CDR1 is SGHTA and CDR2 is FQGTGA. Trimming removed 5 bases from V and 0 bases from J, with 7 bases in between. The CDR3 sequence: CASSGLMNTEAFF. CDR3 nucleotide sequence: TGTGCCAGCAGCGGCCTCATGAACACTGAAGCTTTCTTT.

As regards this clone: Other nucleotide sequences from this sample produce the same CDR3. The chain combines TRBV7-9 with TRBJ1-5; 9 bases line up with TRBD1. CDR3 length equals 16 residues. CDR1 is SEHNR, CDR2 FQNEAQ, per germline (reference sequence). Trimming at V came to 4 bases and at J to 0 bases, leaving 4 bases not matched to a gene. CDR3 DNA: TGTGCCAGCAGCTGGGGACAGGGAGATAGCAATCAGCCCCAGCATTTT. It encodes CASSWGQGDSNQPQHF.

This clone was found a few times. The chain has TRBV6-5 and TRBJ1-2; 7 bases line up with TRBD1. V lost 2 bases, J lost 8 bases, and 5 bases stayed unmatched. Germline V CDR1 and CDR2: MNHEY, SVGAGI. The CDR3 consists of 13 residues. The CDR3 loop reads CASSYETGKGYTF. Written as DNA, the CDR3 is TGTGCCAGCAGTTACGAGACAGGGAAAGGCTACACCTTC.

This clone appeared a few times. V usage is TRBV7-6 and J usage is TRBJ2-7; 7 nucleotides match TRBD1. The CDR3 has 15 residues. Germline CDR1 SGHVS, CDR2 FNYEAQ. V trimming: 5 bases; J trimming: 3 bases; junction bases outside the gene matches: 10. The CDR3 reads CASSLTGTADYEQYF. The CDR3 region has the DNA TGTGCCAGCAGCCTCACAGGGACAGCGGACTACGAGCAGTACTTC.

This clone was counted only a few times. The gene calls are TRBV7-8 and TRBJ2-1; 7 positions agree with TRBD2. This CDR3 contains 13 residues. Germline V gene lookup returns CDR1 SGHVS and CDR2 FQNEAQ. J was trimmed by 6 bases and V by 1 base; bases with no gene match: 0. The CDR3 loop reads CASSLGTSNEQFF. The CDR3 DNA reads TGTGCCAGCAGCTTAGGGACTAGCAATGAGCAGTTCTTC.

The rearrangement uses TRBV18 and TRBJ1-1; 7 nucleotides match TRBD1. Looked up from germline, CDR1 is KGHSH and CDR2 is LQKENI. The trim removed 0 bases at V and 1 base at J, leaving 2 bases unmatched. This CDR3 has 15 amino acids. CDR3 loop: CASSPPGQPNTEAFF. The CDR3 bases are TGTGCCAGCTCACCACCGGGACAGCCGAACACTGAAGCTTTCTTT.

CDR3 DNA: TGTGCCAGCTCACCAGTCGCAGGGGGAGACTATGGCTACACCTTC. Residues: CASSPVAGGDYGYTF. The rearrangement uses TRBV18 and TRBJ1-2; TRBD1 agrees at 7 bases. Germline lookup yields CDR1 KGHSH and CDR2 LQKENI. The CDR3 extends over 15 amino acids. The ends lost 2 bases at V and 3 bases at J; junction bases unmatched: 6. The full variable domain, with the rest looked up from reference TRBV18 and TRBJ1-2, is NAGVMQNPRHLVRRRGQEARLRCSPMKGHSHVYWYRQLPEEGLKFMVYLQKENIIDESGMPKERFSAEFPKEGPSILRIQQVVRGDSAAYFCASSPVAGGDYGYTFGSGTRLTVV.

This chain links TRBV7-3 with TRBJ1-1; D may be TRBD1 (5 bases). The CDR3 spans 13 residues. Trimming cost V 5 bases and J 1 base, with 8 bases left between them. The germline CDR1 and CDR2 sequences are SGHTA and FQGTGA. The CDR3 nucleotides are TGTGCCAGCAGCCGAGACAGGAACACTGAAGCTTTCTTT. Amino acid sequence: CASSRDRNTEAFF. Full variable domain (rest looked up from reference TRBV7-3 and TRBJ1-1): GAGVSQTPSNKVTEKGKYVELRCDPISGHTALYWYRQSLGQGPEFLIYFQGTGAADDSGLPNDRFFAVRPEGSVSTLKIQRTERGDSAVYLCASSRDRNTEAFFGQGTRLTVV.

This clone was seen a handful of times. The gene calls are TRBV19 and TRBJ1-5; 7 nucleotides align to TRBD1. J gave up 1 base and V 10 bases, and 4 bases lay outside the gene matches. The CDR3 runs to 13 residues. The germline CDR1 and CDR2 sequences are LNHDA and SQIVND (reference sequence). Written as DNA, the CDR3 is TGTGCCACCGGACAGGAAAGCAATCAGCCCCAGCATTTT. Protein: CATGQESNQPQHF.

This clone was counted a few times. V gene TRBV5-4 combines with J gene TRBJ1-2; 10 bases are a match to TRBD1. The V segment lost 0 bases and the J segment 1 base; nucleotides outside the gene matches: 12. CDR1 and CDR2 (germline): SGHNT, YYREEE (reference sequence). The CDR3 is made up of 19 amino acids. CDR3 amino acids: CASSLARPGTGAVNYGYTF. CDR3 coding DNA: TGTGCCAGCAGCTTGGCCCGTCCCGGGACAGGGGCCGTTAACTATGGCTACACCTTC.

This clone was counted a few times. The V gene is TRBV25-1, the J gene TRBJ2-3; 8 bases agree with TRBD2. V was clipped by 4 bases and J by 6 bases; unmatched bases: 12. Germline V gene sequence: CDR1 MGHDK, CDR2 SYGVNS. This CDR3 is built from 16 residues. The CDR3 protein is CASSAKRAGVLDTQYF. Here the CDR3 DNA reads TGTGCCAGCAGTGCCAAGAGAGCGGGAGTTTTGGATACGCAGTATTTT.

Only a few counts were recorded for this clone. This chain connects TRBV18 to TRBJ1-5; 9 bases fit TRBD1. Unmatched junction bases numbered 7, after V lost 2 bases and J lost 5 bases. The length of the CDR3 is 16 residues. CDR1 is KGHSH, CDR2 LQKENI, per germline. CDR3 in amino acids: CASSPSRQGVDQPQHF. CDR3 sequence (DNA): TGTGCCAGCTCACCATCGCGACAGGGGGTCGATCAGCCCCAGCATTTT. The full variable domain, in which reference TRBV18 and TRBJ1-5 provide the parts outside the CDR3, is NAGVMQNPRHLVRRRGQEARLRCSPMKGHSHVYWYRQLPEEGLKFMVYLQKENIIDESGMPKERFSAEFPKEGPSILRIQQVVRGDSAAYFCASSPSRQGVDQPQHFGDGTRLSIL.

The V call is TRBV18, the J call TRBJ1-1, with TRBD1 as a possible D gene (6 bases). The germline V gene encodes CDR1 KGHSH and CDR2 LQKENI. Trimming cost V 4 bases and J 7 bases, with 10 bases left between them. The CDR3 is 12 residues long. CDR3 protein: CASSLNRDEAFF. CDR3 sequence (DNA): TGTGCCAGCTCACTTAACAGGGATGAAGCTTTCTTT.

There are a few counts of this clone. The chain's CDR3 is CASSLGSSLQGAISINEQFF. CDR3 coding DNA: TGTGCCAGCAGCTTAGGGTCCTCCCTACAGGGGGCCATTAGTATTAATGAGCAGTTCTTC. This sequence joins TRBV11-3 and TRBJ2-1, with 9 positions matching TRBD1. Germline values: CDR1 SGHNT, CDR2 YENEEA. J was trimmed by 7 bases and V by 1 base; bases with no gene match: 20. This CDR3 region has 20 residues.

This clone has more than one count but fewer than ten. The V call is TRBV28, the J call TRBJ1-5; TRBD1 aligns across 7 bases. J was trimmed by 0 bases and V by 8 bases; bases with no gene match: 19. CDR1 MDHEN and CDR2 SYDVKM come from the germline V gene. The CDR3 contains 19 residues. DNA of the CDR3: TGTGCCAGCGGTTCTCTGGACAGGTATGGAACAGATAGCAATCAGCCCCAGCATTTT. Its translation is CASGSLDRYGTDSNQPQHF.

This clone occurred a few times. The V gene is TRBV5-1, the J gene TRBJ1-1; TRBD1 matches at 7 bases. Germline assignment: CDR1 SGHRS and CDR2 YFSETQ. CDR3 size: 15 residues. J was trimmed by 4 bases and V by 1 base; bases with no gene match: 7. CDR3 sequence reads: CASSLRQGSGTEAFF. The CDR3 region has the DNA TGCGCCAGCAGCTTGCGACAGGGAAGTGGCACTGAAGCTTTCTTT.

This clone was detected many times. The sample has other DNA sequences that encode this CDR3 too. V usage is TRBV7-9 and J usage is TRBJ2-5; D possibly corresponds to TRBD1 (6 bases). CDR3 length: 13 amino acids. The V gene's germline CDR1 is SEHNR and CDR2 FQNEAQ (reference sequence). Trimming cost V 0 bases and J 4 bases, with 6 bases left between them. Here the CDR3 reads CASSLAGGETQYF. DNA of the CDR3: TGTGCCAGCAGCTTAGCAGGGGGAGAGACCCAGTACTTC.

This clone has only a few counts. The V gene is TRBV29-1, the J gene TRBJ1-1, with D perhaps TRBD1 (5 bases). CDR3 length: 11 amino acids. Germline V CDR1 and CDR2: SQVTM, ANQGSEA. V was shortened by 5 bases and J by 4 bases, with 8 bases between the two germline ends. The CDR3, as DNA: TGCAGCGTTTACGGGGGCACTGAAGCTTTCTTT. As protein: CSVYGGTEAFF.